The 21 T cell receptor beta chains in this list originate from one sample, sequenced in a study of Graves' ophthalmopathy and Graves' hyperthyroidism. Researchers took RNA transcripts and amplified TCR beta CDR3 regions from them. Second-round multiplex PCR came after a first-round RT-PCR that employed HTBI primers. TCRdb recomputed calls from the multiplex PCR reads with MiXCR, one row per CDR3 protein. The data show 200,000 to 250,000 distinct CDR3 sequences, with 20% to 25% seen just once and 43% held by the top ten. The sample comprised peripheral blood. The origin of the receptors is a woman between 50 and 59 years old with Graves' ophthalmopathy.

This clonotype was counted ten times or more. The chain has TRBV15 and TRBJ1-1; TRBD1 aligns across 8 bases. Germline CDR1 LNHNV, CDR2 YYDKDF (reference sequence). Unmatched junction bases numbered 4, after V lost 2 bases and J lost 5 bases. CDR3 length: 14 residues. CDR3 bases: TGTGCCACCAGCAGACAGGACAGGGTGACTGAAGCTTTCTTT. It specifies CATSRQDRVTEAFF.

This clonotype has at least ten counts. Sequence at one end of the junction differs from germline and may be a read error. The V gene is TRBV2, the J gene TRBJ2-5; 9 positions match TRBD1. The CDR3 consists of 13 residues. The germline V gene encodes CDR1 SNHLY and CDR2 FYNNEI. CDR3 protein: CASSVGSEGTGCF. CDR3 coding DNA: TGTGCCAGCAGTGTCGGCAGTGAGGGGACAGGGTGCTTC.

The CDR3 bases are TGCAGTGCAACAGACAGGGGATACGAGCAGTACTTC. This gives the protein CSATDRGYEQYF. This rearrangement joins TRBV20-1 to TRBJ2-7; 8 bases match TRBD1. CDR3 size: 12 residues. V lost 6 bases, J lost 4 bases, and 5 bases stayed unmatched. Germline V gene data show CDR1 as DFQATT and CDR2 as SNEGSKA (reference sequence).

There are many counts of this clonotype. J is TRBJ2-4 and V is TRBV9; D tentatively fits TRBD1 or TRBD2 (5 bases each). V gave up 0 bases and J gave up 8 bases, with 15 bases separating them. CDR3 length: 15 amino acids. In germline, CDR1 is SGDLS, CDR2 YYNGEE. The CDR3 DNA follows: TGTGCCAGCAGCGTAGGGGGGAGTAGGGCGGACATTCAGTACTTC. This codes for CASSVGGSRADIQYF.

The chain recombines TRBV6-2 or TRBV6-3 with TRBJ2-7, with 8 positions matching TRBD2. J lost 0 bases, V lost 6 bases, and 13 bases had no gene match. This CDR3 contains 17 residues. Germline V lookup: CDR1 MNHEY, CDR2 SVGEGT. The CDR3 loop is CASSSSGVSGNSYEQYF. The CDR3 DNA follows: TGTGCCAGCAGCTCCTCCGGTGTTAGCGGGAACTCCTACGAGCAGTACTTC.

This clonotype was counted many times. The genes are TRBV6-5 and TRBJ2-7; TRBD1 matches at 12 bases. Germline lookup yields CDR1 MNHEY and CDR2 SVGAGI. CDR3 size: 15 residues. Trimming took 7 bases from V and 5 from J; bases not matched to a gene: 9. The CDR3 DNA reads TGTGCCAGCAAAACCCGGGACAGGGGGCAGAACGAGCAGTACTTC. Protein product: CASKTRDRGQNEQYF.

The rearrangement uses TRBV7-3 and TRBJ1-2; 9 bases agree with TRBD1. Trimming at V came to 6 bases and at J to 5 bases, leaving 10 bases not matched to a gene. This CDR3 region has 15 residues. Germline CDR1 SGHTA, CDR2 FQGTGA. CDR3 loop: CASSYSGTGKYGYTF. The DNA of the CDR3 is TGTGCCAGCAGTTACTCCGGGACAGGGAAATATGGCTACACCTTC.

The gene calls are TRBV29-1 and TRBJ1-5; 8 bases match TRBD1. The junction had 9 bases not matched to a gene; V was cut back by 6 bases and J by 5 bases. In germline, CDR1 is SQVTM, CDR2 ANQGSEA. This CDR3 is built from 14 residues. The CDR3 region has the DNA TGCAGCGTGGTAGACAGGGGAAGGGATCAGCCCCAGCATTTT. Translating it yields CSVVDRGRDQPQHF.

This clonotype was seen a handful of times. This chain connects TRBV6-1 to TRBJ1-2, with TRBD1 matching 7 bases. J lost 3 bases, V lost 3 bases, and 10 bases had no gene match. The CDR3 has 16 amino acids. Germline V lookup: CDR1 MNHNS, CDR2 SASEGT. CDR3: CASSENTGTAYYGYTF. The CDR3 bases are TGTGCCAGCAGTGAGAACACCGGGACAGCCTACTATGGCTACACCTTC.

This clonotype was counted a few times. A much bigger clone sits one base away, suggesting this may be a read error. This sequence joins TRBV5-1 and TRBJ1-1, with 7 bases identical to TRBD1. The CDR3 extends over 14 amino acids. Losses at the gene ends were 2 bases for V and 5 bases for J; bases not matched to a gene: 6. The germline V gene has CDR1 SGHRS and CDR2 YFSETQ. CDR3 coding DNA: TGCGCCAGCAGCTTCGAACAGGGGAGGACTGAAGCTTTCTTT. Protein: CASSFEQGRTEAFF.

This clonotype turned up a few times. The chain links TRBV14 to TRBJ1-1; D gene ambiguous. The V and J ends lost 0 bases and 1 base respectively, with 18 bases between them. The CDR3 runs to 18 residues. CDR1 is SGHDN and CDR2 is FVKESK in the germline V gene. CDR3 loop: CASSQDRLSRLENTEAFF. The CDR3 DNA follows: TGTGCCAGCAGCCAAGATCGGCTATCGCGGTTAGAGAACACTGAAGCTTTCTTT.

This clonotype was found a few times. The CDR3 DNA reads TGTGCCAGCAGAACCCCGGGACAGGGCTACGAGCAGTACTTC. Its translation is CASRTPGQGYEQYF. V is TRBV7-3 and J is TRBJ2-7, with 9 bases lining up with TRBD1. The trim removed 6 bases at V and 3 bases at J, leaving 6 bases unmatched. The CDR3 runs to 14 residues. The germline gives CDR1 SGHTA, CDR2 FQGTGA.

This clonotype was observed a few times. This chain uses TRBV14 with TRBJ1-5; D is undetermined. The germline V gene has CDR1 SGHDN and CDR2 FVKESK. V gave up 4 bases and J gave up 7 bases, with 11 bases separating them. The CDR3 runs 13 residues. The CDR3 spells CASSRGPLQPQHF. The CDR3 bases are TGTGCCAGCAGCCGCGGGCCACTACAGCCCCAGCATTTT.

This clonotype was found many times. The rearrangement links TRBV15 to TRBJ2-6, with D unresolved. The CDR3 totals 18 residues. V lost 0 bases and J lost 2, with 14 bases in between. CDR1 and CDR2 (germline): LNHNV, YYDKDF (reference sequence). The CDR3 sequence: CATSRDPMGSTGANVLTF. In DNA form, the CDR3 reads TGTGCCACCAGCAGAGATCCTATGGGGTCCACTGGGGCCAACGTCCTGACTTTC.

Many counts were recorded for this clonotype. The chain combines TRBV30 with TRBJ2-7; TRBD2 aligns across 14 bases. This CDR3 is built from 18 residues. Germline V gives CDR1 GTSNPN, CDR2 SVGIG (reference sequence). The V and J ends lost 0 bases and 1 base, in that order; junction bases with no gene match: 8. As DNA, the CDR3 is TGTGCCTGGAGTGTACAGGGGACTAGCGGGAGTAGGTCCTACGAGCAGTACTTC. As protein: CAWSVQGTSGSRSYEQYF.

This clonotype was recorded many times. This chain uses TRBV12-3 or TRBV12-4 with TRBJ1-1; 7 nucleotides match TRBD1. CDR3 length: 12 amino acids. The junction had 7 bases not matched to a gene; V was cut back by 6 bases and J by 9 bases. CDR3 loop: CASSLDRVKAFF. The CDR3 DNA reads TGTGCCAGCAGCCTCGACAGGGTGAAAGCTTTCTTT.

The CDR3 reads CATSDAAGQGMKETQYF. CDR3 coding DNA: TGTGCCACCAGTGACGCGGCGGGACAGGGTATGAAAGAGACCCAGTACTTC. This sequence joins TRBV24-1 and TRBJ2-5; TRBD1 matches at 9 bases. From germline, CDR1 is KGHDR and CDR2 SFDVKD. CDR3 length: 17 residues. The V gene end was trimmed by 4 bases and the J gene end by 3 bases; junction bases not matched to a gene: 11.

This chain joins TRBV10-3 and TRBJ2-7; TRBD2 is a possible D gene (6 bases). From germline, CDR1 is ENHRY and CDR2 SYGVKD. This CDR3 has 12 amino acids. V was cut by 11 bases and J by 3 bases, with 14 bases left in between. As DNA, the CDR3 is TGTGCCCTACCCCGGCGGGACTACGAGCAGTACTTC. Translation gives CALPRRDYEQYF.

The V and J genes are TRBV24-1 and TRBJ2-4; D is possibly TRBD1 (6 bases). The CDR3 spans 13 residues. Trimming took off 10 bases at V and 1 base at J, with 10 bases between the two ends. Germline V lookup: CDR1 KGHDR, CDR2 SFDVKD. The CDR3 spells CATGDRAKNIQYF. In DNA form, the CDR3 reads TGTGCCACGGGAGACAGGGCCAAAAACATTCAGTACTTC.

This clonotype has a count of ten or more. V is TRBV7-8 and J is TRBJ2-5; possible D gene TRBD1, 5 bases. Germline CDR1 is SGHVS and CDR2 is FQNEAQ. The CDR3 has 14 residues. V was trimmed by 0 bases and J by 4 bases, leaving 9 bases between them. CDR3 nucleotides: TGTGCCAGCAGCTTAGCGCTGGGGCCAGAGACCCAGTACTTC. This codes for CASSLALGPETQYF.

At least ten counts were recorded for this clonotype. The rearrangement links TRBV10-3 to TRBJ2-7; TRBD1 is a possible D gene (5 bases). Trimming removed 7 bases at V and 3 bases at J, with 19 bases between. Germline CDR1 and CDR2: ENHRY and SYGVKD. This CDR3 comprises 15 residues. The CDR3 DNA sequence: TGTGCCATCACCTGGGGCCAACAAGGCAGCTACGAGCAGTACTTC. It yields the protein CAITWGQQGSYEQYF.